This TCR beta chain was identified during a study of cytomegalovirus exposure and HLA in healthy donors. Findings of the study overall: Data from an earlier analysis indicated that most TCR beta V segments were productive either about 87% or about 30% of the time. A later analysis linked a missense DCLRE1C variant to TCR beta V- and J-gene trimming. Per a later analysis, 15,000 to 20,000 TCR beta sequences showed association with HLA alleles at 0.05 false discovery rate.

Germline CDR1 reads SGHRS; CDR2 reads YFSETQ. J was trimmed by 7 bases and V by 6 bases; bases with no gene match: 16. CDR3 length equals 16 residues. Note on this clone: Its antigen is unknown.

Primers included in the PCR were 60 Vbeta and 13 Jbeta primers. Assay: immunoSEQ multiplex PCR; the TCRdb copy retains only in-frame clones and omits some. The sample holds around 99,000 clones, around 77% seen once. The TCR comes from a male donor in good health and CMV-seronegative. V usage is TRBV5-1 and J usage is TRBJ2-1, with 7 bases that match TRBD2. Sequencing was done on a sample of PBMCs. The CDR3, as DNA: TGCGCCAGCACCCCTTGGCTCGCGGGAGCGCGAAATGAGCAGTTCTTC. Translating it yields CASTPWLAGARNEQFF.